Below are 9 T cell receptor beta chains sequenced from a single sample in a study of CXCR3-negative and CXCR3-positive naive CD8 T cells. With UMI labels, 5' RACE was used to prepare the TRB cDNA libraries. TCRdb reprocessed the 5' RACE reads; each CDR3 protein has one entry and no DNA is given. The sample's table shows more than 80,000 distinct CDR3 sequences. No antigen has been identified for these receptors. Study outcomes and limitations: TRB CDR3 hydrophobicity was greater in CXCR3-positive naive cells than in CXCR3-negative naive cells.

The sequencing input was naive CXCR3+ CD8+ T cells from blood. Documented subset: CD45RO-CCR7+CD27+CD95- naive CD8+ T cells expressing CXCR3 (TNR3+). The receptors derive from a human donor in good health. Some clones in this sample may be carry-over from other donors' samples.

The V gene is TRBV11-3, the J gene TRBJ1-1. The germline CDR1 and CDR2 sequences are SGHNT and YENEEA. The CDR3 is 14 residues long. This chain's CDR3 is CASSLRGGDTEAFF.

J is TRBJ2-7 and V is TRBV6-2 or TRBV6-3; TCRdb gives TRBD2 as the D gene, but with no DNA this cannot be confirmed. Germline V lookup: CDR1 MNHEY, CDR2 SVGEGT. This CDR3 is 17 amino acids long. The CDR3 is CASSYGSSGASSYEQYF.

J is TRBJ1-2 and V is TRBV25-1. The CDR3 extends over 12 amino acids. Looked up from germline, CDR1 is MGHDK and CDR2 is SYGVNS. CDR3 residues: CASNGDHYGYTF.

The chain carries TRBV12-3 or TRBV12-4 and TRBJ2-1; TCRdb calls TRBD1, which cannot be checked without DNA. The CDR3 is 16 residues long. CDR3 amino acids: CASSWYRSSSYNEQFF.

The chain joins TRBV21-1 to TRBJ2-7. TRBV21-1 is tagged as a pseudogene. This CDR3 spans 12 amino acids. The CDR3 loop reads CASKPGSYEQYF.

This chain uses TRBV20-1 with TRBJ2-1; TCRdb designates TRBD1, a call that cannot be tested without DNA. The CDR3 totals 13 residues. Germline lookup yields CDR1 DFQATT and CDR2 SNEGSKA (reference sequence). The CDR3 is CSAQDSYYNEQFF.

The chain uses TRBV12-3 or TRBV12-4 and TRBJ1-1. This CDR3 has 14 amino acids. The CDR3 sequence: CASSLSSRNTEAFF.

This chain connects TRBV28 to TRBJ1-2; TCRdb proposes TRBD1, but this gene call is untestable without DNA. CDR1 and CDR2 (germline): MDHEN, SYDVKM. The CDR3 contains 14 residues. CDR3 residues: CASTWGPTNYGYTF.

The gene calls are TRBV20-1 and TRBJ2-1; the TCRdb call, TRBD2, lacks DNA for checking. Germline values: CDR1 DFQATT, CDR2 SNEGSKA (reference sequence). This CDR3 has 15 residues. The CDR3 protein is CSARGLAGGPYEQFF.